This T cell receptor (beta chain) comes out of a study of blood T cell repertoires in COVID-19. Clones were sequenced by immunoSEQ multiplex PCR, and TCRdb holds only the in-frame ones, with some missing. The sample yields over 90,000 clones, just over 85% seen once. The CDR3 sequence is 16 residues long. Germline CDR1 reads LGHNA; CDR2 reads YNFKEQ. J lost 5 bases, V lost 2 bases, and 4 bases had no gene match. This rearrangement joins TRBV4-2 to TRBJ2-1; 12 positions match TRBD2. The source is a human donor in a cohort sampled during active COVID-19. Sample: peripheral blood. This CDR3 is CASSQNLAGGHNEQFF. CDR3 nucleotide sequence: TGTGCCAGCAGCCAAAATCTAGCGGGGGGGCACAATGAGCAGTTCTTC.